A single sample is the source of the 13 T cell receptor beta chains below, sequenced in a study of blood T cell repertoires in COVID-19. Sequenced by immunoSEQ multiplex PCR; TCRdb stores in-frame clones only, minus some. Of around 200,000 clones in the sample, 80% to 90% were seen once. Specimen: peripheral blood. The receptors were sampled from a woman aged 80 or older with acute or convalescent COVID-19.

Written as DNA, the CDR3 is TGTGCCAGTAGGCCGGGTCCCCCCTACGAGCAGTACTTC. It codes for CASRPGPPYEQYF. This chain joins TRBV19 and TRBJ2-7; no reliable D call. CDR1 is LNHDA and CDR2 is SQIVND in the germline V gene (reference sequence). There are 13 residues in the CDR3. Trimming removed 6 bases from V and 2 bases from J, with 11 bases in between. Full variable domain (missing parts from reference TRBV19 and TRBJ2-7): DGGITQSPKYLFRKEGQNVTLSCEQNLNHDAMYWYRQDPGQGLRLIYYSQIVNDFQKGDIAEGYSVSREKKESFPLTVTSAQKNPTAFYLCASRPGPPYEQYFGPGTRLTVT.

The chain joins TRBV4-3 to TRBJ2-1; a possible D gene is TRBD2 (6 bases). V shed 0 bases and J shed 1 base, with 25 bases lying between them. The CDR3 extends over 21 amino acids. Germline V lookup: CDR1 LGHNA, CDR2 YSLEER. The CDR3 coding sequence is TGCGCCAGCAGCCAAGATGGGCTCGGGTGGCGGGGTTCGAGTTCCTACAATGAGCAGTTCTTC. It codes for CASSQDGLGWRGSSSYNEQFF.

This clone was found a few times. The chain couples TRBV2 to TRBJ2-2, with 10 nucleotides matching TRBD1. J was trimmed by 6 bases and V by 7 bases; bases with no gene match: 5. Germline CDR1 is SNHLY and CDR2 is FYNNEI. The CDR3 extends over 14 amino acids. The CDR3 is CASTPDRGAGELFF. CDR3 nucleotides: TGTGCCAGCACCCCGGACAGGGGGGCCGGGGAGCTGTTTTTT.

The chain recombines TRBV27 with TRBJ1-1; weak D call: TRBD1 (6 bases). The CDR3 loop spans 15 amino acids. V lost 4 bases, J lost 5 bases, and 17 bases lay in between. Germline values: CDR1 MNHEY, CDR2 SMNVEV (reference sequence). The CDR3 bases are TGTGCCAGCAGTTCCGGACAGCGTGGAATTACTGAAGCTTTCTTT. Translated: CASSSGQRGITEAFF.

This rearrangement joins TRBV10-1 to TRBJ1-3; no firm D call. Germline V lookup: CDR1 WNHNN, CDR2 SYGVQD (reference sequence). CDR3 length: 19 amino acids. Between the trimmed V and J ends, which lost 0 bases and 0 bases, there was a span of 18 bases. The CDR3 DNA sequence: TGCGCCAGCAGTGAGTCCAGTCGATTCATGTATGGCTCTGGAAACACCATATATTTT. This translates into CASSESSRFMYGSGNTIYF.

This clone has just a few counts. V and J are TRBV5-6 and TRBJ2-1, with 10 bases that match TRBD1. The junction had 3 bases not matched to a gene; V was cut back by 4 bases and J by 5 bases. The germline V gene has CDR1 SGHDT and CDR2 YYEEEE. CDR3 length: 14 residues. The CDR3, as DNA: TGTGCCAGCAGCGTGACAGGGGGCAACAATGAGCAGTTCTTC. Translated, it gives CASSVTGGNNEQFF. Full variable domain (missing parts from reference TRBV5-6 and TRBJ2-1): DAGVTQSPTHLIKTRGQQVTLRCSPKSGHDTVSWYQQALGQGPQFIFQYYEEEERQRGNFPDRFSGHQFPNYSSELNVNALLLGDSALYLCASSVTGGNNEQFFGPGTRLTVL.

This clone was seen just once. This chain joins TRBV11-2 and TRBJ2-5, with a weak D call TRBD2 (6 bases). V lost 5 bases and J lost 5, with 9 bases in between. This CDR3 has 12 residues. The germline V gene encodes CDR1 SGHAT and CDR2 FQNNGV. The CDR3 nucleotides are TGTGCCAGCAGCCCTAGCGTGGAGACCCAGTACTTC. This sequence encodes CASSPSVETQYF.

V is TRBV20-1 and J is TRBJ1-2; D not resolved. The CDR3 has 11 amino acids. Trimming removed 3 bases from V and 3 bases from J, with 5 bases in between. Germline assignment: CDR1 DFQATT and CDR2 SNEGSKA (reference sequence). This CDR3 reads CSASPYYGYTF. CDR3 DNA: TGCAGTGCTAGCCCCTACTATGGCTACACCTTC.

This chain links TRBV27 with TRBJ1-6; 10 bases align to TRBD1. With V trimmed by 6 bases and J by 9 bases, 8 bases remained unmatched. CDR3 size: 15 residues. Germline lookup yields CDR1 MNHEY and CDR2 SMNVEV (reference sequence). CDR3 amino acids: CASSYGGTGASPLHF. DNA of the CDR3: TGTGCCAGCAGCTACGGCGGGACAGGGGCTTCACCCCTCCACTTT.

The chain recombines TRBV25-1 with TRBJ1-1; TRBD1 agrees at 8 bases. The germline V gene has CDR1 MGHDK and CDR2 SYGVNS. The CDR3 spans 15 residues. The ends lost 8 bases at V and 1 base at J; junction bases unmatched: 9. This CDR3 reads CASGGTTGANTEAFF. The CDR3 nucleotides read TGTGCCAGCGGGGGAACGACAGGGGCGAACACTGAAGCTTTCTTT. Using reference TRBV25-1 and TRBJ1-1 for the parts outside the CDR3, the full variable domain is EADIYQTPRYLVIGTGKKITLECSQTMGHDKMYWYQQDPGMELHLIHYSYGVNSTEKGDLSSESTVSRIRTEHFPLTLESARPSHTSQYLCASGGTTGANTEAFFGQGTRLTVV.

The V and J genes are TRBV11-2 and TRBJ2-7; no reliable D call. Between the trimmed V and J ends, which lost 5 bases and 7 bases, there was a span of 18 bases. The CDR3 has 14 residues. Per germline, CDR1 SGHAT and CDR2 FQNNGV. CDR3 nucleotides: TGTGCCAGCAGCCCATCCCCAGAATCCGAAGAGCAGTACTTC. Its protein product is CASSPSPESEEQYF.

The CDR3 coding sequence is TGTGCCAGCAGCCGACTAGCGGAAGAGCAGTTCTTC. This sequence encodes CASSRLAEEQFF. This rearrangement joins TRBV6-2 or TRBV6-3 to TRBJ2-1; 9 positions match TRBD2. The length of the CDR3 is 12 residues. CDR1 and CDR2 (germline): MNHEY, SVGEGT. V lost 6 bases and J lost 10; bases outside the gene matches: 4.

The J gene is TRBJ2-2, the V gene TRBV19; possible D gene TRBD2, 6 bases. CDR1 is LNHDA and CDR2 is SQIVND in the germline V gene (reference sequence). Trimming removed 3 bases from V and 2 bases from J, with 13 bases in between. The CDR3 runs to 16 residues. DNA for the CDR3: TGTGCCAGTAGTATCCCCGGACTACCCAACACCGGGGAGCTGTTTTTT. Its protein is CASSIPGLPNTGELFF.